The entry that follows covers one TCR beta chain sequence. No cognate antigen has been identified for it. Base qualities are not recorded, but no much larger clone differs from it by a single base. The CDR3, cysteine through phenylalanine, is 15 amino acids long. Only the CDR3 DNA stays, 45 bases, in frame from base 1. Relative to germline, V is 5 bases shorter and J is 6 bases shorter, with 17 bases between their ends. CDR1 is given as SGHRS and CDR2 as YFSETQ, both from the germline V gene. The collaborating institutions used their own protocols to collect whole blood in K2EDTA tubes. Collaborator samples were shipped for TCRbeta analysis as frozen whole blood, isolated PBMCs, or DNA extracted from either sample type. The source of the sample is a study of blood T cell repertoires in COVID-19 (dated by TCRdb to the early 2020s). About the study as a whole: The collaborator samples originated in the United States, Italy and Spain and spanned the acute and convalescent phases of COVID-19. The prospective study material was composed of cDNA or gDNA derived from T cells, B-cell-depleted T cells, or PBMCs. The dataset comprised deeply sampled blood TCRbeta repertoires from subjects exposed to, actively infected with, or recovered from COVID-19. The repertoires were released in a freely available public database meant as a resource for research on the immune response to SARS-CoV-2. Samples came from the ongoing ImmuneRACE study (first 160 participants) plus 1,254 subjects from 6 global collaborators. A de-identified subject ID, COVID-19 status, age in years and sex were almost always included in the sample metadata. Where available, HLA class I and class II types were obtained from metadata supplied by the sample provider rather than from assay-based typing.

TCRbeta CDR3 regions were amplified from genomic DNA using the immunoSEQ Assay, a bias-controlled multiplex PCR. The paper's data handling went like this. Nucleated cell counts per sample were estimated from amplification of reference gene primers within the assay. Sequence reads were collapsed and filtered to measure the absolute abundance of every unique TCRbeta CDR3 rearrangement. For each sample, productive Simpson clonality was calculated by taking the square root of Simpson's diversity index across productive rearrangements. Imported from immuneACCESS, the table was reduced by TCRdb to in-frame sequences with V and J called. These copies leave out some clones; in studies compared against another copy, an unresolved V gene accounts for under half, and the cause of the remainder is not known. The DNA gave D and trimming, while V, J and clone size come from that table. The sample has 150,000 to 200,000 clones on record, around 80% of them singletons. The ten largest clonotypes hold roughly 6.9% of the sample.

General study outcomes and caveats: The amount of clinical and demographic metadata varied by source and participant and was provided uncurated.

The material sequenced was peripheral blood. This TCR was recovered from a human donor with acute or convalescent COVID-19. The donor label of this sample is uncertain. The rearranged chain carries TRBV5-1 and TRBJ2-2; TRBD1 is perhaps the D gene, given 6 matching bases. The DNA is TGCGCCAGCAGGTACAGGGAATCAAGGGCCGGGGAGCTGTTTTTT. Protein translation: CASRYRESRAGELFF.